The clone carrying this TCR beta chain has at least ten counts. What it binds is unknown. These data come from a study of breast tumors, draining lymph nodes, adjacent tissues. V was trimmed by 5 bases and J by 5 bases, leaving 9 bases between them. The germline V gene has CDR1 LNHDA and CDR2 SQIVND (reference sequence). The CDR3 totals 12 residues. Each CDR3 protein gets one entry after TCRdb re-called the multiplex PCR reads with MiXCR. This table has around 19,000 distinct CDR3 sequences, 25% to 35% appearing once. Overall study findings and caveats: Tumor T cell lymph node origin was a supported hypothesis, not proven. Tumor TCR diversity was below lymph nodes but above nontumor tissue. Luminal-like breast cancer showed significantly greater tumor-nontumor repertoire similarity than basal-like breast cancer did.

The sequenced material came from breast tumor tissue. The rearrangement uses TRBV19 and TRBJ2-5; unclear D gene. The clonotype comes from a female donor with breast cancer. Some clones in this sample may be carry-over from other donors' samples. CDR3 nucleotides: TGTGCCAGTAGTCCCAATCGGGAGACCCAGTACTTC. This gives the protein CASSPNRETQYF.